This section outlines one T cell receptor beta chain sequence together with its context. Its antigen is unidentified. The record originates from a study of beta chain features in type 1 diabetes. Trimming removed 2 bases from V and 9 bases from J, with 20 bases in between. The CDR3 covers 15 residues. Germline CDR1 reads MDHEN; CDR2 reads SYDVKM. Study results and limitations: Patients with Type 1 diabetes showed moderately but significantly shorter TCRB CDR3s in all four CD4+ subsets.

Every bit of the isolated RNA underwent reverse transcription, so sequencing read expressed TCRB transcripts. Using immunoSEQ multiplex PCR, the repertoire was profiled, and TCRdb retains in-frame clones only, with some absent. The sample carries about 300,000 clones, 13% recorded once. J is TRBJ2-7 and V is TRBV28, with D uncertain. This sequence was found in a woman between 18 and 29 years old with type 1 diabetes. Sequences were obtained from naive CD4+ T cells from blood. The CDR3 DNA reads TGTGCCAGCAGTTTAAGCGCCTTGCTGGGTCCGGGGCAGTACTTC. Its protein product is CASSLSALLGPGQYF.